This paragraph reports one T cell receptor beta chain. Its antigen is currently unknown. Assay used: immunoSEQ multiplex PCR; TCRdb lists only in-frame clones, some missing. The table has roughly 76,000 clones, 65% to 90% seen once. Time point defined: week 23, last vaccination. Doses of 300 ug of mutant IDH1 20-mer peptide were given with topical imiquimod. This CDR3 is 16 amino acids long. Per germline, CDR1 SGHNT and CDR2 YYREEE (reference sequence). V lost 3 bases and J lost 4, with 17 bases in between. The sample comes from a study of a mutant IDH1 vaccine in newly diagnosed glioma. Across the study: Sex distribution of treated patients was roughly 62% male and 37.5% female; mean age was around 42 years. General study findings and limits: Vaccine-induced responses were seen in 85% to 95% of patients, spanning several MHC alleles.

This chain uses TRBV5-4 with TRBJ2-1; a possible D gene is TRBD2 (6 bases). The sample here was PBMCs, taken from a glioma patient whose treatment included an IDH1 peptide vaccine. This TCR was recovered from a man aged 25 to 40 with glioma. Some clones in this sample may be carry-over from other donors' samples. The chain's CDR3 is CASSSGLRRTYNEQFF. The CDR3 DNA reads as TGTGCCAGCAGCTCGGGACTCCGTCGAACTTACAATGAGCAGTTCTTC.